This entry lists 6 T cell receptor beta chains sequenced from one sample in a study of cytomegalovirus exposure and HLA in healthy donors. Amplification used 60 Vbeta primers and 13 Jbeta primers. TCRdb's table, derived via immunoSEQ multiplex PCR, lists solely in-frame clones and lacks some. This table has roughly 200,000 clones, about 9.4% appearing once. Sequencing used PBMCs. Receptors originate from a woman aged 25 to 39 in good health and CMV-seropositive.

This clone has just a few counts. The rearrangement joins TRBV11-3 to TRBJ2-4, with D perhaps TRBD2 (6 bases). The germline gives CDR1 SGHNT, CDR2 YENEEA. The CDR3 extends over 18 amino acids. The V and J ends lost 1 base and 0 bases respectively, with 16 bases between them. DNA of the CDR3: TGTGCCAGCAGCTTAGTGGTTGGGGAGGATCTAGCCAAAAACATTCAGTACTTC. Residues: CASSLVVGEDLAKNIQYF.

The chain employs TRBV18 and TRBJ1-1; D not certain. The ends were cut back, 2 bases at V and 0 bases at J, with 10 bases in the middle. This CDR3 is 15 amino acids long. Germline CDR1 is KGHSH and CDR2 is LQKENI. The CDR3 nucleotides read TGTGCCAGCTCACCAAGTAGCAGCATGAACACTGAAGCTTTCTTT. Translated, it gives CASSPSSSMNTEAFF.

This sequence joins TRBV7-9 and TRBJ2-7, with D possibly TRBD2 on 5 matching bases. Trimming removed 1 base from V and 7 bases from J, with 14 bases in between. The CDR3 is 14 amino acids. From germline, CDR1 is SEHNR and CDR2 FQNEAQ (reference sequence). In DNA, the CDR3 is TGTGCCAGCAGCTTAGTCGAGAGGGTGGAAGAGCAGTACTTC. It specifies CASSLVERVEEQYF.

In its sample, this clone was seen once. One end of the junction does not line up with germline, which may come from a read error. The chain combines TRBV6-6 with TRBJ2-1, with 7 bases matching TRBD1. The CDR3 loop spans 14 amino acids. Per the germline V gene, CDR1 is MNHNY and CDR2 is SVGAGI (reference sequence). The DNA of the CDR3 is TGTGCCAGCAGAGACGAGGGACAGTGGAATGGGCAGTTCTTC. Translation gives CASRDEGQWNGQFF.

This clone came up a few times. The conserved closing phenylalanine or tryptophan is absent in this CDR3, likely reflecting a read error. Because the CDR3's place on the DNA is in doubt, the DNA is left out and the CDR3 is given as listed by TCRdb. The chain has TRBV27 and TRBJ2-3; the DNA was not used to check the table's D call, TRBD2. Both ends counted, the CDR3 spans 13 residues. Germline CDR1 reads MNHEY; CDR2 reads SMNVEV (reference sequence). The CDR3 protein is CASSFSGNSGYYL.

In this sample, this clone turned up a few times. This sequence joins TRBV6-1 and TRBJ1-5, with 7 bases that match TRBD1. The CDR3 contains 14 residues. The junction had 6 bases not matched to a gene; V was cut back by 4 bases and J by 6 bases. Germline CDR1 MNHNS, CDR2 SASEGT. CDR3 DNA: TGTGCCAGCAGTGGACAGGGTGGGATTCAGCCCCAGCATTTT. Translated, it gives CASSGQGGIQPQHF.